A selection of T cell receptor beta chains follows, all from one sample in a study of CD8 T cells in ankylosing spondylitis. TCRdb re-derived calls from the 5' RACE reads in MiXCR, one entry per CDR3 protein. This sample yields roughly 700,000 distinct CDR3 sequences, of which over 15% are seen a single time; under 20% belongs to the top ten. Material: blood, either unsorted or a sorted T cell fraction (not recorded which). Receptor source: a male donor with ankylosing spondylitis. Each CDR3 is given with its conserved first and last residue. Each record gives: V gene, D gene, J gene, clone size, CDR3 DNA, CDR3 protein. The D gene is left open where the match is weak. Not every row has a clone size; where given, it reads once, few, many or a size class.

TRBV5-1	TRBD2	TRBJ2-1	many	TGTGCCAGCAGCCCTACTAGCGGAAGCTCCTACAATGAGCAGTTCTTC	CASSPTSGSSYNEQFF
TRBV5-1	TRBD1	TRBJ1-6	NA	TGCGCCAGCAGCTTTGGACCCTCAGGGGGCCAAAATTCACCCCTCCACTTT	CASSFGPSGGQNSPLHF
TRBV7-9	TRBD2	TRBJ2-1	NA	TGTGCCAGCAGCCCAAGTAGCGGGAGGGCCAATGAGCAGTTCTTC	CASSPSSGRANEQFF
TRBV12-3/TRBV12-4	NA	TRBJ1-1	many	TGTGCCAGCAGTTTATATCCAGAGAACACTGAAGCTTTCTTT	CASSLYPENTEAFF
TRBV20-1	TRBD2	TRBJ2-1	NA	TGCAGTGCTAGAGGACTAGCGGGAGGGCACGATGAGCAGTTCTTC	CSARGLAGGHDEQFF
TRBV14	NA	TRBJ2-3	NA	TGTGCCAGCAGTCCGGGACAACTCACAGATACGCAGTATTTT	CASSPGQLTDTQYF
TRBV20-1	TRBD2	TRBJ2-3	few	TGCAGTGCTAACAACCTCGGGAGGGCCCTCGCCACAGATACGCAGTATTTT	CSANNLGRALATDTQYF
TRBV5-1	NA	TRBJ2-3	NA	TGCGCCAGCAGCTTGGACGGGGCGCAAGGAGATACGCAGTATTTT	CASSLDGAQGDTQYF
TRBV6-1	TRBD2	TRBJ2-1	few	TGTGCCAGCAGCCGACTAGCGGGAGGTTGGGAGCAGTTCTTC	CASSRLAGGWEQFF
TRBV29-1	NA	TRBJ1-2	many	TGCAGCGTTGAAGACAGTTGGGTTAACTATGGCTACACCTTC	CSVEDSWVNYGYTF
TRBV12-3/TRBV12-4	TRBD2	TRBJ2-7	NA	TGTGCCAGCAGTCCGCGACTAGCTGGCGAGCAGTACTTC	CASSPRLAGEQYF
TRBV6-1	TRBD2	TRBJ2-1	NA	TGTGCCAGCAGTGAATCACTAGCGGGATTTTACAATGAGCAGTTCTTC	CASSESLAGFYNEQFF
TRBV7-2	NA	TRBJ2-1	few	TGTGCCAGCAGCTTGGTACTAGATGAGCAGTTCTTC	CASSLVLDEQFF
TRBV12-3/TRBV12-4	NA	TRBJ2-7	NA	TGTGCCAGCAGTCCCCATGCCGTCGAGCAGTACTTC	CASSPHAVEQYF
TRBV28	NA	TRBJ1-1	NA	TGTGCCAGCGCCTTACAAAGGGGGGCGAAGGGGAAAGCTTTCTTT	CASALQRGAKGKAFF